The next 8 T cell receptor beta chains were all read from a single sample in a study of chemoradiotherapy in HPV16-positive cancers. Clones were sequenced by immunoSEQ multiplex PCR, and TCRdb holds only the in-frame ones, with some missing. The sample includes 25,000 to 30,000 clones, approximately 92% of them seen just once. The sample was blood, taken from a patient who underwent chemoradiotherapy. The receptors were gathered from a human donor with HPV-associated anogenital cancer.

V gene TRBV29-1 combines with J gene TRBJ2-3; D may be TRBD1 (6 bases). The ends were cut back, 3 bases at V and 6 bases at J, with 13 bases in the middle. The CDR3 runs 13 residues. Germline V lookup: CDR1 SQVTM, CDR2 ANQGSEA. The CDR3 loop reads CSVDVQGLDTQYF. The CDR3 nucleotides are TGCAGCGTTGATGTTCAGGGGTTGGATACGCAGTATTTT.

J is TRBJ2-7 and V is TRBV11-2, with TRBD2 identical over 8 bases. V lost 5 bases, J lost 2 bases, and 8 bases stayed unmatched. The CDR3 spans 15 residues. From germline, CDR1 is SGHAT and CDR2 FQNNGV. In DNA form, the CDR3 reads TGTGCCAGCAGCACCATCGGAGCGGGGGCCTACGAGCAGTACTTC. Translating gives CASSTIGAGAYEQYF.

The V gene is TRBV27, the J gene TRBJ1-5, with D possibly matching TRBD1 (6 bases). The germline V gene has CDR1 MNHEY and CDR2 SMNVEV (reference sequence). Trimming took off 5 bases at V and 4 bases at J, with 9 bases between the two ends. This CDR3 region has 13 residues. The CDR3: CASSTGWNQPQHF. In nucleotides, the CDR3 is TGTGCCAGCAGTACAGGGTGGAATCAGCCCCAGCATTTT.

The J gene is TRBJ2-3, the V gene TRBV6-1; a weak D match, TRBD1 (6 bases). This CDR3 has 15 amino acids. The ends were cut back, 5 bases at V and 3 bases at J, with 15 bases in the middle. Germline V gives CDR1 MNHNS, CDR2 SASEGT. CDR3 bases: TGTGCCAGCAGTAGAGGGGTGAGGGGGACAGATACGCAGTATTTT. It translates to CASSRGVRGTDTQYF.

The chain employs TRBV28 and TRBJ2-3; no firm D call. The V and J ends lost 6 bases and 0 bases respectively, with 1 base between them. This CDR3 spans 11 amino acids. The germline V gene has CDR1 MDHEN and CDR2 SYDVKM. The CDR3 region is CASRSTDTQYF. The CDR3 region has the DNA TGTGCCAGCAGGAGCACAGATACGCAGTATTTT.

J is TRBJ2-7 and V is TRBV2; D is perhaps TRBD2 (6 bases). Trimming took off 4 bases at V and 2 bases at J, with 18 bases between the two ends. Per germline, CDR1 SNHLY and CDR2 FYNNEI. This CDR3 is built from 16 residues. The CDR3 region is CASSVTGRDFTYEQYF. DNA for the CDR3: TGTGCCAGCAGTGTCACCGGCCGGGACTTCACCTACGAGCAGTACTTC.

The gene calls are TRBV28 and TRBJ1-1, with a tentative D call TRBD1 (6 bases). The germline V and J ends were trimmed by 3 bases and 3 bases, with 17 bases remaining between them. The CDR3 runs to 16 residues. Germline lookup yields CDR1 MDHEN and CDR2 SYDVKM. CDR3 DNA: TGTGCCAGCAGTTTTCTCATGGGGGCAGGGGACACTGAAGCTTTCTTT. Its translation is CASSFLMGAGDTEAFF.

This clone was counted once. The chain uses TRBV27 and TRBJ2-2, with D perhaps given as TRBD1 or TRBD2 (5 bases each). The CDR3 totals 14 residues. Germline-derived CDR1 and CDR2 are MNHEY and SMNVEV (reference sequence). Trimming stripped 7 bases from V and 5 bases from J, with 14 bases between. In DNA, the CDR3 is TGTGCCAGCAACCTAAGGGGAGCGACCGGGGAGCTGTTTTTT. Translated: CASNLRGATGELFF.